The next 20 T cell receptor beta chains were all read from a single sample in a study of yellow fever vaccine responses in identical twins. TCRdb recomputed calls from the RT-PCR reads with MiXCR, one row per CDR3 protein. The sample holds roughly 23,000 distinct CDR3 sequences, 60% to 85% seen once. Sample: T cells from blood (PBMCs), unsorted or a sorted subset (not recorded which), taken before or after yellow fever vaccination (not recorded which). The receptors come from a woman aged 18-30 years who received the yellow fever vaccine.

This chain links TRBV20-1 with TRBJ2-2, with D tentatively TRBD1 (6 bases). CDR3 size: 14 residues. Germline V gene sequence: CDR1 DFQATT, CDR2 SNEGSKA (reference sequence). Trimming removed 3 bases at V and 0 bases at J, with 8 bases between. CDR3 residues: CSARTGTNTGELFF. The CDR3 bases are TGCAGTGCTAGGACAGGAACGAACACCGGGGAGCTGTTTTTT.

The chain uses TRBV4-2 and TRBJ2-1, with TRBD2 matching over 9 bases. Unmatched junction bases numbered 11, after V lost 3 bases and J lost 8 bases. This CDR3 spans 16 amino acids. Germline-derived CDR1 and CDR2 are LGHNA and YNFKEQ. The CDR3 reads CASSHESELAGDEQFF. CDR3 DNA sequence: TGTGCCAGCAGCCACGAATCGGAACTAGCGGGCGATGAGCAGTTCTTC.

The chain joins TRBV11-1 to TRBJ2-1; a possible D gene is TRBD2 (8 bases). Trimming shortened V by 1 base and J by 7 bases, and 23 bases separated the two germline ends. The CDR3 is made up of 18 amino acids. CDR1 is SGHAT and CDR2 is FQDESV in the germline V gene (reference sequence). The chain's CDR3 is CASSLEGALGRAGNEQFF. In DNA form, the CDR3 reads TGTGCCAGCAGCTTAGAGGGGGCCCTCGGGAGGGCCGGGAATGAGCAGTTCTTC.

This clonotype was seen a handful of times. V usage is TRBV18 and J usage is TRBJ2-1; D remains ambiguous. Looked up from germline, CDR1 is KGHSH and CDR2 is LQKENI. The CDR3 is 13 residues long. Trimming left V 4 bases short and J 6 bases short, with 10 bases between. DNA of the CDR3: TGTGCCAGCTCACTCGGCACTCTCAATGAGCAGTTCTTC. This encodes CASSLGTLNEQFF.

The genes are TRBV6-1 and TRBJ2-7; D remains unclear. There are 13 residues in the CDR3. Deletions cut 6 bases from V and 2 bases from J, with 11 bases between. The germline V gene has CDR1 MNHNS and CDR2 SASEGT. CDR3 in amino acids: CASREMSTYEQYF. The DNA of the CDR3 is TGTGCCAGCAGAGAGATGTCAACCTACGAGCAGTACTTC.

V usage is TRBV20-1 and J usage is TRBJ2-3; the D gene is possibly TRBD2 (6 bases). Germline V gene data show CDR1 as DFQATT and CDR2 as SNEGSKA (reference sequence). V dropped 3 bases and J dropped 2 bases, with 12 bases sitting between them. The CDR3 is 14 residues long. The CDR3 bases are TGCAGTGCTAGTTGGGGGGACCCCACAGATACGCAGTATTTT. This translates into CSASWGDPTDTQYF.

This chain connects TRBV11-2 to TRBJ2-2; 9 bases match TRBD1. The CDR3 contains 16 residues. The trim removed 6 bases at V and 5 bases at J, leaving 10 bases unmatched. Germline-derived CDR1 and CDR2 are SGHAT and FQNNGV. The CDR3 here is CASRPWPQGATGELFF. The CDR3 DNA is TGTGCCAGCAGACCTTGGCCACAGGGGGCGACCGGGGAGCTGTTTTTT.

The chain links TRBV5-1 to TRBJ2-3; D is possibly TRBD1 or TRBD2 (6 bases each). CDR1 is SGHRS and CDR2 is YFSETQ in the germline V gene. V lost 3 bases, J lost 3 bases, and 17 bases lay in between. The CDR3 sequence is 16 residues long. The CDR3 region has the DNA TGCGCCAGCAGCTACTCCTTACAGGGAGGTACAGATACGCAGTATTTT. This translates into CASSYSLQGGTDTQYF. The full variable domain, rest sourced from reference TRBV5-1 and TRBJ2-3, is KAGVTQTPRYLIKTRGQQVTLSCSPISGHRSVSWYQQTPGQGLQFLFEYFSETQRNKGNFPGRFSGRQFSNSRSEMNVSTLELGDSALYLCASSYSLQGGTDTQYFGPGTRLTVL.

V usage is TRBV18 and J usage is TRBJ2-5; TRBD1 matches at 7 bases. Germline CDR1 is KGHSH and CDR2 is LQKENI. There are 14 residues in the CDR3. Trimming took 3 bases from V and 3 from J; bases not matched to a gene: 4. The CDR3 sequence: CASSPETGEETQYF. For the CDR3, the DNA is TGTGCCAGCTCACCGGAAACAGGGGAAGAGACCCAGTACTTC.

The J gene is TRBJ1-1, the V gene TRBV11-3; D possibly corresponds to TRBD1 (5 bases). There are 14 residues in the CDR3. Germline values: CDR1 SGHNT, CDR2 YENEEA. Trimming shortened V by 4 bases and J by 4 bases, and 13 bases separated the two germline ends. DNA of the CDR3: TGTGCCAGCAGCTCCCAGCAGGGATCCACTGAAGCTTTCTTT. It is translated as CASSSQQGSTEAFF.

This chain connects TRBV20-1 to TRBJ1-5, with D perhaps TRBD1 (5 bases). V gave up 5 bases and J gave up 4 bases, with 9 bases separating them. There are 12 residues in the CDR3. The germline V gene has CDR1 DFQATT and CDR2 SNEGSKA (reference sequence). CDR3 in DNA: TGCAGTGCTTCGGACAAAAATCAGCCCCAGCATTTT. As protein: CSASDKNQPQHF.

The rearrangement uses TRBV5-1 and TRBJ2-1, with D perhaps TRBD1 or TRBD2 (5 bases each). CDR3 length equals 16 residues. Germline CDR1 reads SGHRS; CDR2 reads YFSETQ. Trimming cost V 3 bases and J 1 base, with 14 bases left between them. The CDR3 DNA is TGCGCCAGCAGCTCTCGACTCGAGGGGTCCTACAATGAGCAGTTCTTC. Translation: CASSSRLEGSYNEQFF.

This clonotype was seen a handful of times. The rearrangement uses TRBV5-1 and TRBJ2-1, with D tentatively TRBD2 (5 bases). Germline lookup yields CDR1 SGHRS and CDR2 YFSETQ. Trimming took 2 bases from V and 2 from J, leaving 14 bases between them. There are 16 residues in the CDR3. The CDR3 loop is CASSFRPDGAYNEQFF. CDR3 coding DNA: TGCGCCAGCAGCTTTCGGCCCGACGGGGCCTACAATGAGCAGTTCTTC.

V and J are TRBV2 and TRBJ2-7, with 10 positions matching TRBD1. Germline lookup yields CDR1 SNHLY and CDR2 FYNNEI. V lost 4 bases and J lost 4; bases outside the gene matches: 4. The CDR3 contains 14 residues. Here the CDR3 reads CASSVDRGPYEQYV. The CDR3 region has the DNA TGTGCCAGCAGTGTTGACAGGGGGCCATACGAGCAGTACGTC.

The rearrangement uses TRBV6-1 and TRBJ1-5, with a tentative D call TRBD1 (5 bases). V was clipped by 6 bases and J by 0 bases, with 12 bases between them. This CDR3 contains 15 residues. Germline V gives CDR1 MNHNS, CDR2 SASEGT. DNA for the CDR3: TGTGCCAGCAGACCGGACAAGAATAGCAATCAGCCCCAGCATTTT. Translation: CASRPDKNSNQPQHF.

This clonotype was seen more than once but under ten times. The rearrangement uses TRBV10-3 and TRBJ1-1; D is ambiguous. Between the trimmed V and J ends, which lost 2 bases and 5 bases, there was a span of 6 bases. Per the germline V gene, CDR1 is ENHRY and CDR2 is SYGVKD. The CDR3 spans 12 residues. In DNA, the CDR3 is TGTGCCATCAGTGAGACGGCTACTGAAGCTTTCTTT. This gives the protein CAISETATEAFF.

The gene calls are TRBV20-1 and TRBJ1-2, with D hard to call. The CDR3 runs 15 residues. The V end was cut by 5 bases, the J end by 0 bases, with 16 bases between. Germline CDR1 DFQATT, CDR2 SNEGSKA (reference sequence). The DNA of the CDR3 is TGCAGTGCTTGGCAAGGGCATCCTTCTAACTATGGCTACACCTTC. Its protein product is CSAWQGHPSNYGYTF.

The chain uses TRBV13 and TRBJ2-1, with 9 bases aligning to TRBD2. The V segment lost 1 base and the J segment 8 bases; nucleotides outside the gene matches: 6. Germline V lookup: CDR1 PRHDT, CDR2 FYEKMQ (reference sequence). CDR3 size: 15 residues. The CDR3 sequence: CASSLESGRIDEQFF. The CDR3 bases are TGTGCCAGCAGCTTAGAGAGCGGGAGGATAGATGAGCAGTTCTTC.

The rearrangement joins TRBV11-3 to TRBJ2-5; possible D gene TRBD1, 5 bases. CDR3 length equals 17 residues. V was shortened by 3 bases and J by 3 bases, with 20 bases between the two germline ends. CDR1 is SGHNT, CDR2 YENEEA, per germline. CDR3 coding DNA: TGTGCCAGCAGCTTCCGAAGTACCCAGGGCCCAGAAGAGACCCAGTACTTC. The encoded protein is CASSFRSTQGPEETQYF.

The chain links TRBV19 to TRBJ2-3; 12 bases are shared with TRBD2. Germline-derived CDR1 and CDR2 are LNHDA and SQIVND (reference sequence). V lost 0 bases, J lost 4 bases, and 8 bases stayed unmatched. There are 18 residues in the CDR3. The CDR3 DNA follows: TGTGCCAGTAGTATAGATCGGCTAGCGGGAGGGCCTGCAGATACGCAGTATTTT. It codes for CASSIDRLAGGPADTQYF.